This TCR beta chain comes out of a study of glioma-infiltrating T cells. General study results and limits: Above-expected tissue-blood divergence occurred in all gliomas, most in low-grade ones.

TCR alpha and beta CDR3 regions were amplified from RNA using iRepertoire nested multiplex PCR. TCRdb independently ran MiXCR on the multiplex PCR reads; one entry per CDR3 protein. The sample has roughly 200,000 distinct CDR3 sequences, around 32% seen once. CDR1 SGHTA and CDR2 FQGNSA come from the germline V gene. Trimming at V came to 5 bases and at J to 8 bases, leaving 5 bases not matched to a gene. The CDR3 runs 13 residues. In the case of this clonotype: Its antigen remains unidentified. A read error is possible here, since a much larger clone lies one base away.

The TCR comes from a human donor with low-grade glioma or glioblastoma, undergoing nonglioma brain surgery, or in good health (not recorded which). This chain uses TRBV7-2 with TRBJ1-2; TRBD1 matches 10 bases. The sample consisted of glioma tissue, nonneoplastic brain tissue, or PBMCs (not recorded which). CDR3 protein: CASSRGQGGGYTF. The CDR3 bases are TGTGCCAGCAGCCGAGGACAGGGGGGGGGCTACACCTTC.